A single T cell receptor beta chain is shown here with its context. The data were taken from a study of PD-1 blockade in classical Hodgkin lymphoma. Only in-frame clones appear in the TCRdb table, and some are missing; sequencing was by immunoSEQ multiplex PCR. The sample lists fewer than 90,000 clones; approximately 93% were seen once. As to time point: newly diagnosed, previously untreated cHL patient sample. Germline trimming cut 0 bases from V and 2 bases from J; bases unmatched to any gene: 4. This CDR3 region has 15 residues. Germline V gene sequence: CDR1 SGHRS, CDR2 YFSETQ. The sample consisted of peripheral blood mononuclear cells (PBMCs). The V gene is TRBV5-1, the J gene TRBJ1-2, with 7 bases that match TRBD1. This sequence was found in a human donor with classical Hodgkin lymphoma. The CDR3 region has the DNA TGCGCCAGCAGCTTGGGGGGGACAGAAAACTATGGCTACACCTTC. This codes for CASSLGGTENYGYTF. The variable domain in full, completed from reference TRBV5-1 and TRBJ1-2, reads KAGVTQTPRYLIKTRGQQVTLSCSPISGHRSVSWYQQTPGQGLQFLFEYFSETQRNKGNFPGRFSGRQFSNSRSEMNVSTLELGDSALYLCASSLGGTENYGYTFGSGTRLTVV.